This T cell receptor (beta chain) was observed in a study of blood T cell repertoires in COVID-19. The wider study: Specimens from acute and convalescent COVID-19 originated in the United States, Italy and Spain.

Clones were read by immunoSEQ multiplex PCR, and TCRdb kept only the in-frame ones, dropping some. The sample yields around 100,000 clones, approximately 88% seen once. Deletions cut 0 bases from V and 6 bases from J, with 5 bases between. There are 12 residues in the CDR3. Germline values: CDR1 SGHDT, CDR2 YYEEEE. This clone was detected only once. This chain uses TRBV5-6 with TRBJ2-3; D gene ambiguous. This receptor was identified in a man aged 50-59 years with COVID-19, enrolled during active disease. Sequenced: peripheral blood. Here the CDR3 DNA reads TGTGCCAGCAGCTTGGGCCGGGATACGCAGTATTTT. Its translation: CASSLGRDTQYF.